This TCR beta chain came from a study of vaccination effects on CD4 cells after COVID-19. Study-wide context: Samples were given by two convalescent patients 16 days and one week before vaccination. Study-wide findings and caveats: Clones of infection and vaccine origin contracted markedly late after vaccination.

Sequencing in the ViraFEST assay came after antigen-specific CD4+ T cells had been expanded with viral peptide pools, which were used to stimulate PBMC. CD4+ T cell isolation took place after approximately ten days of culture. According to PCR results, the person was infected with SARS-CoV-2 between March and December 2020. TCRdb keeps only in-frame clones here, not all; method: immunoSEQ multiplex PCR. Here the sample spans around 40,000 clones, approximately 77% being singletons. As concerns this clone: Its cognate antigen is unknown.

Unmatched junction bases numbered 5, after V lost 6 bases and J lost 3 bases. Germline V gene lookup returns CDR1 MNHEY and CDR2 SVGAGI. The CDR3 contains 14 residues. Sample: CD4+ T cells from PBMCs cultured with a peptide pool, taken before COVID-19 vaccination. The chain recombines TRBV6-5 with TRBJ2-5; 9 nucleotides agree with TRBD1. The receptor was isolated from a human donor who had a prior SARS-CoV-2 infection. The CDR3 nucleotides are TGTGCCAGCAGGGGACAGGGAGGGAAAGAGACCCAGTACTTC. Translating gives CASRGQGGKETQYF.